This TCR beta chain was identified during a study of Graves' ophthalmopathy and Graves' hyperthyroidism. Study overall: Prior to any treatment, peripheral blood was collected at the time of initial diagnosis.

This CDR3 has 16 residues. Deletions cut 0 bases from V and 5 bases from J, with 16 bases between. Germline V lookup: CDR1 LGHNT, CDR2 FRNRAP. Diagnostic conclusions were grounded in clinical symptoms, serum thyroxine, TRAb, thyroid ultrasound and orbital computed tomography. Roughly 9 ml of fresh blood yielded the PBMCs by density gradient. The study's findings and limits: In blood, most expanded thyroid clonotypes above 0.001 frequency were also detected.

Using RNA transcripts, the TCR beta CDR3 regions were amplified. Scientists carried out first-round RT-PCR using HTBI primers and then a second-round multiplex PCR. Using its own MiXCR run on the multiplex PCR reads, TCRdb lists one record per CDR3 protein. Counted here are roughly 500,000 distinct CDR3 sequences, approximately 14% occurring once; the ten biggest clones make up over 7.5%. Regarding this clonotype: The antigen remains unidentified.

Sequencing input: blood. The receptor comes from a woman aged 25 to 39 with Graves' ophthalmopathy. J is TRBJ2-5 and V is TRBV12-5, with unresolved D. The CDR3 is CASGLVLHRSGETQYF. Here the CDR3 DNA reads TGTGCTAGTGGTTTGGTACTGCATAGGAGTGGGGAGACCCAGTACTTC.